This T cell receptor beta chain was captured in a study of CD8 T cells in Susac syndrome. Study conclusions and caveats: In total CD8+ repertoires, sixteen Susac-specific public clones were found, and CD8+ TEMRA repertoires had about five. It was in TEMRA cells and active patients that Susac CD8+ clonal expansion peaked.

Per the germline V gene, CDR1 is SEHNR and CDR2 is FQNEAQ (reference sequence). The CDR3 loop spans 14 amino acids. The ends were cut back, 3 bases at V and 3 bases at J, with 11 bases in the middle. Points on this clonotype: Its antigen is not identified.

When the RNA was reverse transcribed, random hexamers were used with an input of about 0.45 to 1 ug. Amplification of the TCR beta CDR3 was carried out by immunoSEQ multiplex PCR, which spanned a total of 54 Vbeta and 13 Jbeta segments. One entry per CDR3 protein results from TCRdb running MiXCR on the immunoSEQ multiplex PCR reads. Altogether some 130,000 distinct CDR3 sequences are present, just under 95% being singletons, with the ten largest covering about 0.18%. The J gene is TRBJ1-1, the V gene TRBV7-9, with no clear D. Sequenced: CD8+ T cells from PBMCs. The sequence was collected from a human donor with Susac syndrome. CDR3 loop: CASSLVSVYTEAFF. DNA of the CDR3: TGTGCCAGCAGCTTGGTTTCGGTGTACACTGAAGCTTTCTTT.